This TCR beta chain emerged from a study of beta chain features in type 1 diabetes. Study details: Cell yields, gender and age were comparable in patients and healthy donors.

Each population that was sorted was more than 98% pure. Every bit of the isolated RNA underwent reverse transcription, so sequencing read expressed TCRB transcripts. The read count averaged around 3.6 million across naive, central memory and regulatory T cell samples. The table came from immunoSEQ multiplex PCR; TCRdb's copy has only in-frame clones and leaves some out. The table lists roughly 700,000 clones, around 15% of them singletons. Study-wide findings and caveats: TCRB CDR3s from Type 1 diabetes patients were moderately but significantly shorter in all four CD4+ subsets. In the patient group, naive, central memory and Treg TCRB repertoires seemed more alike than in the healthy donor group.

In its sample, this clone was seen a few times. The antigen remains unidentified. The CDR3 loop spans 14 amino acids. Germline V lookup: CDR1 SGHNT, CDR2 YYREEE (reference sequence). Trimming removed 4 bases from V and 5 bases from J, with 15 bases in between. The sample taken for sequencing was naive CD4+ T cells from blood. The chain recombines TRBV5-4 with TRBJ2-5, with D hard to call. This sequence originates from a man aged 18 to 30 with type 1 diabetes. CDR3 sequence: CASSQASGLETQYF. CDR3 coding DNA: TGTGCCAGCAGCCAGGCGTCCGGGCTGGAGACCCAGTACTTC.